This TCR beta chain derives from a study of blood T cells in healthy people across ages. Through a sample-barcoded 5' primer and a J-beta primer mix, a second PCR was run for roughly 6 to 12 cycles. MiXCR, applied by TCRdb to the 5' RACE reads, yields one record per CDR3 protein. This table has about 1.1 million distinct CDR3 sequences, approximately 38% appearing once. There are a few counts of this clonotype. Peripheral blood from each donor was collected in a volume of approximately 10 milliliters. Extracted total RNA amounted to at least 5 micrograms for each sample. The CDR3 is 16 residues long. The germline V gene has CDR1 WSHSY and CDR2 SAAADI.

Sample: blood. This chain links TRBV10-2 with TRBJ2-1; 7 bases agree with TRBD2. The DNA end favors TRBJ2-7, so the J call may be wrong. The sequence came from a man aged 18 to 30 in good health. The DNA for the CDR3 is TGCGCCAGCAGTGAAAGGCGGGGGAAGTCCTACAATGAGCAGTACTTC. This translates into CASSERRGKSYNEQYF.